This T cell receptor beta chain is drawn from a study of shared clonotypes between healthy human individuals. A deep-level run was used for the assay. TCRdb's copy holds only in-frame clones and misses some; the assay was immunoSEQ multiplex PCR. The sample yields around 530,000 clones, just over 75% seen once. This TCR was sampled from a woman in her forties in good health. Some clones in this sample may be carry-over from other donors' samples. The sequenced sample was PBMCs.

CDR3 nucleotide sequence: TGTGCCAGCAGCTTGCCCCCCGGGACAGGGCTAAACAACCAAGAGACCCAGTACTTC. Translation gives CASSLPPGTGLNNQETQYF. The chain recombines TRBV5-6 with TRBJ2-5, with 9 bases that match TRBD1. Losses at the gene ends were 1 base for V and 0 bases for J; bases not matched to a gene: 13. The CDR3 is made up of 19 amino acids. The germline gives CDR1 SGHDT, CDR2 YYEEEE.